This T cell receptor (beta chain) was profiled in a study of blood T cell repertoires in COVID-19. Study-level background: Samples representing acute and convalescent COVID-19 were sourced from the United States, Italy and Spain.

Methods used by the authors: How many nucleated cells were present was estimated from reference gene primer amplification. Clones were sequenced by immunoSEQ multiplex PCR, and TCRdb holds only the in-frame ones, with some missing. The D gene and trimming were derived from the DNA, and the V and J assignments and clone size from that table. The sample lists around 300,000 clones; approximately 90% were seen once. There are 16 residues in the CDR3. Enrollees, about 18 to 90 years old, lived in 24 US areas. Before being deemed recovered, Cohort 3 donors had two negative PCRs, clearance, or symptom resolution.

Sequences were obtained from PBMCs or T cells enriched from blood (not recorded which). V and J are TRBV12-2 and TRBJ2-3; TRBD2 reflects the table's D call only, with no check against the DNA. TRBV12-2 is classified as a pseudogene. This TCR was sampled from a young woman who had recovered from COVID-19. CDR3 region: CASRSRDLNLLDTQYF. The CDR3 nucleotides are TGTGCAAGTCGCTCCCGGGACTTAAACCTCCTAGATACGCAGTATTTT.